A single sample is the source of the 13 T cell receptor beta chains below, sequenced in a study of patients and donors after allogeneic stem cell transplantation. Each CDR3 protein gets one entry after TCRdb re-called the RT-PCR reads with MiXCR. The table lists 45,000 to 65,000 distinct CDR3 sequences, roughly 15% of them singletons. The sample was blood, either unsorted or a sorted T cell fraction (not recorded which). All receptors derive from a human donor who was either an allogeneic HSCT recipient or a stem cell or donor lymphocyte infusion donor (not recorded which). It is not recorded whose cells these are; they may come from a transplant donor.

The genes are TRBV6-5 and TRBJ2-1, with D maybe TRBD1 (6 bases). This CDR3 spans 14 amino acids. Germline values: CDR1 MNHEY, CDR2 SVGAGI. Trimming took 5 bases from V and 5 from J, leaving 13 bases between them. The CDR3 DNA reads TGTGCCAGCAGTAACGCCCAGGGGAACAATGAGCAGTTCTTC. Translation gives CASSNAQGNNEQFF.

This clonotype was recorded at least ten times. This chain links TRBV12-3 or TRBV12-4 with TRBJ1-5; perhaps TRBD1 as D (5 bases). V lost 0 bases to trimming and J lost 5 bases, with 11 bases between them. The CDR3 is made up of 15 amino acids. The DNA for the CDR3 is TGTGCCAGCAGTTTAGCGCTTGTAGGGGATCAGCCCCAGCATTTT. Residues: CASSLALVGDQPQHF.

The chain is built from TRBV7-9 and TRBJ2-7; no clear D. Deletions cut 5 bases from V and 5 bases from J, with 13 bases between. The germline gives CDR1 SEHNR, CDR2 FQNEAQ (reference sequence). This CDR3 comprises 13 residues. The CDR3: CASSPRRSDEQYF. The CDR3, as DNA: TGTGCCAGCAGCCCCCGTAGGTCAGACGAGCAGTACTTC.

This chain links TRBV5-1 with TRBJ2-2, with D perhaps TRBD2 (6 bases). This CDR3 is 16 amino acids long. Trimming left V 0 bases short and J 2 bases short, with 11 bases between. CDR1 and CDR2 from the germline V gene are SGHRS and YFSETQ. CDR3 nucleotide sequence: TGCGCCAGCAGCTTGGCCCCTAGCGATAACACCGGGGAGCTGTTTTTT. Its translation: CASSLAPSDNTGELFF.

This clonotype was found a few times. The CDR3 loop reads CATSDSQTGPVRETQYF. CDR3 bases: TGTGCCACCAGTGATTCTCAGACAGGGCCTGTTCGGGAGACCCAGTACTTC. This chain uses TRBV24-1 with TRBJ2-5; TRBD1 aligns across 7 bases. Germline V gene sequence: CDR1 KGHDR, CDR2 SFDVKD. The CDR3 length is 17 residues. The trim removed 2 bases at V and 5 bases at J, leaving 13 bases unmatched.

This clonotype occurred many times. This chain links TRBV12-3 or TRBV12-4 with TRBJ1-1, with TRBD1 as a possible D gene (6 bases). This CDR3 has 15 amino acids. Trimming pared 6 bases from V and 2 bases from J, leaving 16 bases between. The CDR3 nucleotides are TGTGCCAGCAGCCCGACAGGACCCCTTAACACTGAAGCTTTCTTT. This sequence encodes CASSPTGPLNTEAFF.

This chain joins TRBV25-1 and TRBJ2-7; D not resolved. This CDR3 is 14 amino acids long. The germline V gene has CDR1 MGHDK and CDR2 SYGVNS. V was clipped by 1 base and J by 2 bases, with 9 bases between them. The CDR3 region has the DNA TGTGCCAGCAGTGAATCTCACAGCCCCTACGAGCAGTACTTC. Translating gives CASSESHSPYEQYF.

This chain links TRBV29-1 with TRBJ2-1; 8 bases agree with TRBD1. CDR1 is SQVTM, CDR2 ANQGSEA, per germline. The CDR3 contains 13 residues. With V trimmed by 6 bases and J by 3 bases, 4 bases remained unmatched. CDR3 region: CSVRQGYYNEQFF. CDR3 nucleotides: TGCAGCGTCAGACAGGGGTACTACAATGAGCAGTTCTTC.

This clonotype was detected many times. The chain employs TRBV29-1 and TRBJ1-2; 8 positions match TRBD1. V lost 2 bases and J lost 0; bases outside the gene matches: 2. The CDR3 has 14 amino acids. Germline V gene sequence: CDR1 SQVTM, CDR2 ANQGSEA. CDR3 loop: CSVERTGPNYGYTF. CDR3 bases: TGCAGCGTTGAAAGGACAGGGCCTAACTATGGCTACACCTTC.

This clonotype has more than one count but fewer than ten. This chain uses TRBV24-1 with TRBJ1-1; D call uncertain. The CDR3 loop spans 13 amino acids. Trimming took off 9 bases at V and 0 bases at J, with 10 bases between the two ends. From germline, CDR1 is KGHDR and CDR2 SFDVKD. The CDR3 nucleotides are TGTGCCACCCGGCTAATCATGAACACTGAAGCTTTCTTT. Translation gives CATRLIMNTEAFF.

This clonotype has only a few counts. This chain joins TRBV11-3 and TRBJ2-5; D possibly corresponds to TRBD1 (5 bases). This CDR3 comprises 15 residues. Trimming shortened V by 5 bases and J by 4 bases, and 17 bases separated the two germline ends. Per germline, CDR1 SGHNT and CDR2 YENEEA. The CDR3 sequence is CASSHPTGVGETQYF. Written as DNA, the CDR3 is TGTGCCAGCAGCCACCCTACAGGAGTAGGAGAGACCCAGTACTTC.

This clonotype was detected ten times or more. This CDR3 reads CASSLGTSSYNEQFF. CDR3 sequence (DNA): TGTGCCAGCAGCCTCGGGACCAGCTCCTACAATGAGCAGTTCTTC. This sequence joins TRBV3-1 and TRBJ2-1; D possibly uses TRBD1 or TRBD2 (5 bases each). In germline, CDR1 is LGHDT, CDR2 YNNKEL (reference sequence). The CDR3 length is 15 residues. V lost 4 bases to trimming and J lost 0 bases, with 10 bases between them.

This clonotype came up many times. V usage is TRBV7-2 and J usage is TRBJ1-5; D not resolved. Germline loops: CDR1 SGHTA, CDR2 FQGNSA. The CDR3 runs to 14 residues. V lost 3 bases to trimming and J lost 3 bases, with 9 bases between them. The CDR3 here is CASSFSRINQPQHF. The CDR3 DNA follows: TGTGCCAGCAGCTTTAGCAGGATCAATCAGCCCCAGCATTTT.